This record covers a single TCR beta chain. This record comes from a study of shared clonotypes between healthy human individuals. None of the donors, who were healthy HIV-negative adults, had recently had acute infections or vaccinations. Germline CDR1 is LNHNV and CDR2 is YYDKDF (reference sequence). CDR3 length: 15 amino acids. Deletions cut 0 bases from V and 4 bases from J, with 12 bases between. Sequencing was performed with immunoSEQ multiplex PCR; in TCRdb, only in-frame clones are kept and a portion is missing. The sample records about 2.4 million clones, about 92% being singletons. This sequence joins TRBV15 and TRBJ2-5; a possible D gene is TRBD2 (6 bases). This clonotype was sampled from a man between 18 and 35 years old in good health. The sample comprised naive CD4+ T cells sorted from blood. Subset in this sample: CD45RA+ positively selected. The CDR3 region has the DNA TGTGCCACCAGCAGAGATTTTGGAGGGTCAGAGACCCAGTACTTC. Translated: CATSRDFGGSETQYF.